This TCR beta chain was identified in a study of naive and memory T cell subsets (dated by TCRdb to about 2017). For the wider study: Sorted naive and memory T cell subsets from peripheral blood were analyzed in the study using a UMI-based, open-source pipeline for TCR alpha and beta sequencing. The functional CMV T cell responses agreed completely with IgG serology results. RNA was DNase-treated and reverse transcribed with TCR constant-region primers, mostly using SuperScript III. Results and caveats for the whole study, not just this receptor: A few larger clonotypes were present in naive repertoires, especially CD8 naive repertoires, and these clonotypes were possibly memory cells re-expressing CD45RA. After error correction, only a single occurrence was seen for over 95% of naive TCR sequences, so much steeper abundance distributions were produced than in memory subsets. The repertoire findings for the naive and memory subsets could not be validated against a ground truth because none was available. RNA-based TCR counts may be affected by expression changes linked to T cell activation and differentiation. A clonotype was defined as a single alpha or beta chain sequence rather than as a paired alpha/beta receptor. In both CD4 and CD8 cells, going from naive through CM, EM and EMRA, the Gini index went up while Shannon and inverse Simpson diversity went down. A power law was followed by TCR abundance, with an exponent that differed between naive and memory subsets but was consistent across the three individuals.

Separate amplification of TCR alpha and beta chain libraries was performed from the second PCR step onward. Donor CMV status was determined by IFNgamma production from CD4+ T cells after overnight stimulation of fresh PBMCs with CMV viral lysate. CD4 T cells were positively selected with Miltenyi beads, followed by positive selection of CD8 T cells from the CD4-negative fraction. After staining for CD3, CD4, CD8, CD45RA, CD27 and a live/dead dye, cells were sorted on a BD Aria II into four subsets based on CD45RA and CD27. A few healthy volunteers provided blood, and each donor's sample was split into CD4 and CD8 T cells and then further divided into four differentiation subsets. About 0.13 L of peripheral blood was collected from each donor, and PBMC were isolated from the blood using Ficoll-Paque PLUS density-gradient centrifugation. Sorted cells were lysed in RLT buffer, and RNA was extracted with a Qiagen RNeasy kit and stored at -80°C.

This clonotype was seen ten or more times. Its antigen has not been determined. No quality values exist for individual bases; no much larger clone is one base distant. The library was obtained by UMI-ligation and nested PCR. To cover both TRBC1 and TRBC2, the beta constant-region primer consisted of an equimolar mix of two oligonucleotides. Four rounds of PCR, combining the SP2 primer with nested alpha and beta constant-region primers, were used to amplify the ligated cDNA. A single-stranded oligonucleotide containing the SP2 primer and a 12-nucleotide UMI was joined to the 3' end of the cDNA by T4 RNA ligase 1. Incubation of the ligation reaction was carried out at 16 degrees C for about 20-24 hours. PCR2 was typically performed as a SYBR Green qPCR and was stopped at a predetermined threshold so that over-amplification was prevented. Apart from the first purification, every purification step used Agencourt AMPure XP magnetic beads. Libraries were quantified by Qubit and checked on a TapeStation, with a main peak expected near 650 bp. Pooled libraries were sequenced on an Illumina MiSeq using v2 2x251 paired-end kits, and typically about 0.95-2.3 million reads were obtained per sample. Libraries were pooled at 4 nM per sample, and 5-7% PhiX was added to improve cluster recognition. On the authors' methods: Decombinator assigned V and J genes to Demultiplexor-processed FASTQ reads by tag matching, allowing a single base-pair mismatch. Collapsinator used UMIs to correct both sequencing errors and frequency errors arising from PCR heterogeneity. CDR3Translator translated TCRs and extracted CDR3s from the conserved cysteine to the FGXG phenylalanine, flagging non-productive sequences. Gini, Shannon entropy and inverse Simpson indices were computed after subsampling the repertoires to the same number of UMI-defined TCRs. Power-law fits to clonotype abundance distributions were performed by maximum likelihood within the linear range. When run on a single naive CD8 sample, MIGEC and the pipeline yielded similar UMI counts, similar unique TCR numbers and similar clonal distributions. In one analysis, naive TCRs also found in any memory subset of the same donor were removed from the naive repertoire. Repertoires were searched for around 7,000 CMV-associated CDR3 sequences compiled from VDJdb and a published dataset. TCRdb trimmed public reads at Q25 via fastp, called clones via MiXCR and kept in-frame beta chains. Here each entry gathers all rows of one CDR3 protein and keeps the most common genes and DNA. These V and J calls derive from TCRdb rather than the authors' analysis. The sample table lists over 80,000 distinct CDR3 sequences, around 11% of them with a count of one. The ten largest clonotypes hold more than 0.13% of the sample.

V drops 0 bases and J drops 3 bases, leaving 5 bases in between. Including the terminal cysteine and phenylalanine, the CDR3 comprises 13 residues. The sequence is cut down to CDR3 DNA, 39 bases in frame from base 1. From a lookup of the germline V gene, CDR1 and CDR2 are SGDLS and YYNGEE. Sequencing used naive CD4+ T cells from blood. The cell subset or site label here, explained by the study, means: naive T cells, CD45RA high CD27+. Rearrangement joined TRBV9 to TRBJ2-3; the D gene cannot be resolved reliably. The sequence was collected from a human donor in good health. In nucleotides, the sequence is TGTGCCAGCAGCGTAGACGGTACAGATACGCAGTATTTT. This sequence encodes CASSVDGTDTQYF.